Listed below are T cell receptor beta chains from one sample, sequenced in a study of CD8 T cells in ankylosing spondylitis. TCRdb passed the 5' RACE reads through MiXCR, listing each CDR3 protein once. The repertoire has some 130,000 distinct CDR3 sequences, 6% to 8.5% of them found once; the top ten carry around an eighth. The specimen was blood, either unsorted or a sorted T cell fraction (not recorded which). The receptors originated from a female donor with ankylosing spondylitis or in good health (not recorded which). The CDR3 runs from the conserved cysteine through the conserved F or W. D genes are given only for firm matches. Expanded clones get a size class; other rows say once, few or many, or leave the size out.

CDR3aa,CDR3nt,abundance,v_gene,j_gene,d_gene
CASSQDRTRSYEQYF,TGTGCCAGCAGCCAAGATCGGACCAGGTCCTACGAGCAGTACTTC,-,TRBV4-2,TRBJ2-7,-
CASSPPLGETQYF,TGTGCCAGCAGCCCACCCCTGGGGGAGACCCAGTACTTC,-,TRBV2,TRBJ2-5,-
CASTYLPSSYNSPLHF,TGTGCCAGCACCTACCTGCCAAGCTCCTATAATTCACCCCTCCACTTT,many,TRBV6-1,TRBJ1-6,-
CACFGGLGQGNEQYF,TGTGCCTGTTTCGGAGGGCTGGGACAGGGTAACGAGCAGTACTTC,-,TRBV30,TRBJ2-7,TRBD1
CASSQGGDYGYTF,TGTGCCAGCAGCCAAGGGGGCGACTATGGCTACACCTTC,many,TRBV14,TRBJ1-2,-
CASSIGGARSEAFF,TGTGCCAGTAGTATCGGGGGGGCGCGGTCTGAAGCTTTCTTT,-,TRBV19,TRBJ1-1,-
CSASGHSPYGYTF,TGCAGTGCTAGTGGCCATTCCCCCTATGGCTACACCTTC,many,TRBV20-1,TRBJ1-2,-
CSLPHTGEETQYF,TGCAGTTTACCCCACACAGGGGAAGAGACCCAGTACTTC,many,TRBV20-1,TRBJ2-5,TRBD1
CASSLGPMVTEAFF,TGTGCCAGCAGTTTGGGCCCAATGGTGACTGAAGCTTTCTTT,many,TRBV12-3/TRBV12-4,TRBJ1-1,-
CATSDLRGDGNTQYF,TGTGCCACCAGTGATTTAAGGGGAGACGGAAATACGCAGTATTTT,many,TRBV24-1,TRBJ2-3,-
CSAMSQKPSTDTQYF,TGCAGTGCTATGTCACAGAAGCCTAGCACAGATACGCAGTATTTT,many,TRBV20-1,TRBJ2-3,-
CASSPGTPDTQYF,TGCGCCAGCAGCCCCGGGACTCCAGATACGCAGTATTTT,many,TRBV5-1,TRBJ2-3,-
CSATRPRSTEAFF,TGCAGTGCAACCCGTCCTAGGAGCACTGAAGCTTTCTTT,many,TRBV20-1,TRBJ1-1,-
CSATDRGQETQYF,TGCAGTGCTACAGACAGGGGCCAAGAGACCCAGTACTTC,many,TRBV20-1,TRBJ2-5,TRBD1
CASSQTATYGYTF,TGCGCCAGCAGCCAGACGGCAACCTATGGCTACACCTTC,many,TRBV4-1,TRBJ1-2,-
CASSHMRQGGYTF,TGTGCCAGCAGCCACATGAGACAGGGTGGCTACACCTTC,many,TRBV3-1,TRBJ1-2,TRBD1
CSVERGARGYTF,TGCAGCGTTGAGAGGGGGGCGCGTGGCTACACCTTC,many,TRBV29-1,TRBJ1-2,-
CASSFSRPGTGNSPLHF,TGTGCCAGCAGCTTCTCACGACCCGGGACAGGGAATTCACCCCTCCACTTT,-,TRBV7-9,TRBJ1-6,TRBD1
CASSPSGYRSSYEQYF,TGTGCCAGCAGTCCCTCAGGTTACCGGAGCTCCTACGAGCAGTACTTC,many,TRBV7-2,TRBJ2-7,-
CASAQGADYNEQFF,TGTGCCAGCGCACAGGGGGCGGACTACAATGAGCAGTTCTTC,many,TRBV9,TRBJ2-1,TRBD1
CASSSLTEATDTQYF,TGCGCCAGCAGCAGCTTAACAGAGGCCACAGATACGCAGTATTTT,many,TRBV5-1,TRBJ2-3,-
CASSWDSWLSHEQFF,TGTGCCAGCAGTTGGGACAGTTGGCTCTCACATGAGCAGTTCTTC,many,TRBV5-6,TRBJ2-1,TRBD1
CASSPGGTYNSPLHF,TGCGCCAGCAGCCCAGGGGGCACGTATAATTCACCCCTCCACTTT,many,TRBV5-1,TRBJ1-6,TRBD1
CASSSRLAVTRNEQFF,TGTGCCAGCAGCTCCCGGCTAGCGGTAACTAGAAATGAGCAGTTCTTC,many,TRBV12-3/TRBV12-4,TRBJ2-1,TRBD2
CVSSTAGADEQFF,TGCGTCAGCAGCACCGCCGGGGCCGATGAGCAGTTCTTC,-,TRBV5-1,TRBJ2-1,-
CASSPTWAYTEAFF,TGTGCCAGCAGTCCGACCTGGGCCTACACTGAAGCTTTCTTT,many,TRBV27,TRBJ1-1,-
CSAPPGQGSENIQYF,TGCAGTGCTCCCCCCGGACAGGGGTCGGAAAACATTCAGTACTTC,many,TRBV20-1,TRBJ2-4,TRBD1
CASSPGTSGGLFNEQFF,TGCGCCAGCAGCCCAGGGACTAGCGGGGGGTTATTCAATGAGCAGTTCTTC,many,TRBV5-1,TRBJ2-1,TRBD2
CASSQEAGALISTQYF,TGTGCCAGCAGCCAAGAGGCGGGGGCCCTAATCAGCACGCAGTATTTT,many,TRBV3-1,TRBJ2-3,-
CASSLGVGEQFF,TGCGCCAGCAGCTTGGGGGTGGGTGAGCAGTTCTTC,many,TRBV5-1,TRBJ2-1,-
CASSQDMINEQYF,TGCGCCAGCAGCCAAGATATGATAAACGAGCAGTACTTC,-,TRBV4-1,TRBJ2-7,-
CASSLARTRLNTEAFF,TGTGCCAGCAGCTTAGCGAGGACTCGGTTGAACACTGAAGCTTTCTTT,many,TRBV7-8,TRBJ1-1,-
CATSRDGTGFSTF,TGTGCCACCAGCAGAGATGGGACCGGCTTTTCGACTTTC,many,TRBV15,TRBJ2-6,-
CASSLVATVNTGYTF,TGTGCCAGCAGCTTAGTCGCGACAGTTAACACTGGCTACACCTTC,many,TRBV7-9,TRBJ1-2,-
CASRIQGLGTEAFF,TGTGCCAGCAGAATACAGGGGCTGGGGACTGAAGCTTTCTTT,many,TRBV3-1,TRBJ1-1,TRBD1
CASSIRGAGNNEQFF,TGTGCCAGCAGTATCCGGGGCGCAGGAAACAATGAGCAGTTCTTC,many,TRBV7-9,TRBJ2-1,-
CASSPPLDRGHGYTF,TGTGCCAGCAGTCCGCCCCTGGACAGGGGCCATGGCTACACCTTC,many,TRBV6-2/TRBV6-3,TRBJ1-2,TRBD1
CASSIAPGRIYEQYF,TGTGCCAGCAGCATCGCCCCCGGACGGATCTACGAGCAGTACTTC,-,TRBV7-2,TRBJ2-7,-
CASSQGARGTEAFF,TGTGCCAGCAGTCAGGGGGCGCGGGGCACTGAAGCTTTCTTT,many,TRBV12-3/TRBV12-4,TRBJ1-1,TRBD1
CSASVRSGNTIYF,TGCAGTGCTAGTGTCCGCTCTGGAAACACCATATATTTT,many,TRBV20-1,TRBJ1-3,-
CASNIFGGQRETQYF,TGCGCCAGCAACATCTTTGGGGGACAGCGCGAGACCCAGTACTTC,many,TRBV5-1,TRBJ2-5,TRBD1
CASSKRLEETQYF,TGCGCCAGCAGCAAACGACTAGAAGAGACCCAGTACTTC,many,TRBV5-1,TRBJ2-5,-
CASSPTGGLGLQPQHF,TGTGCCAGCAGTCCGACAGGCGGCCTTGGTCTTCAGCCCCAGCATTTT,-,TRBV6-1,TRBJ1-5,-
CASSPPINTEAFF,TGTGCCAGCTCACCACCGATAAACACTGAAGCTTTCTTT,few,TRBV18,TRBJ1-1,-
CSAIGTVQETQYF,TGCAGTGCTATTGGGACAGTTCAAGAGACCCAGTACTTC,many,TRBV20-1,TRBJ2-5,TRBD1
CASSIQGTRTYEQYF,TGTGCCAGTAGTATTCAGGGGACGCGTACCTACGAGCAGTACTTC,many,TRBV19,TRBJ2-7,-
CAIRAQGARSSYNEQFF,TGTGCCATCAGGGCACAGGGGGCGAGGAGCTCCTACAATGAGCAGTTCTTC,many,TRBV10-3,TRBJ2-1,TRBD1
CASSPGQAPSVIVHTF,TGCGCCAGCAGTCCGGGACAGGCGCCCTCGGTAATTGTTCACACCTTC,once,TRBV5-1,TRBJ1-2,TRBD1
CASSGLAGASDTQYF,TGCGCCAGCAGCGGCCTAGCGGGGGCTTCAGATACGCAGTATTTT,many,TRBV5-1,TRBJ2-3,TRBD2